This T cell receptor (beta chain) was identified in a study of CD8+ T cells in alopecia areata. Treatment in this sample: oral pan-JAK inhibitor, 5-10 mg twice daily. cDNA prepared by RNA extraction and subsequent reverse transcription served as the template for sequencing. Profiled with immunoSEQ multiplex PCR; TCRdb holds only in-frame clones, not every one. The sample includes around 200,000 clones, roughly three fifths of them seen just once. Germline loops: CDR1 GTSNPN, CDR2 SVGIG (reference sequence). The germline V and J ends were trimmed by 3 bases and 8 bases, with 13 bases remaining between them. The CDR3 consists of 12 residues.

This clonotype originated in a human donor with alopecia areata. Sequences were derived from CD8+ T cells sorted from blood, sampled at week 24, from a patient treated with tofacitinib. This chain links TRBV30 with TRBJ1-2; perhaps TRBD1 as D (6 bases). This CDR3 reads CAWRGGGEGYTF. The CDR3 bases are TGTGCCTGGAGAGGGGGTGGAGAAGGCTACACCTTC.